This T cell receptor (beta chain) was sequenced in a study of blood T cell repertoires in COVID-19 (dated by TCRdb to 2020 to 2021). For the wider study: The collaborator samples originated in the United States, Italy and Spain and spanned the acute and convalescent phases of COVID-19. Where HLA class I and class II types were available, the types were taken from metadata supplied by the sample provider, not from assay-based typing. Samples were obtained from the ongoing ImmuneRACE study (first 160 participants) and from 1,254 subjects provided by 6 global collaborators. Nearly every sample came with metadata listing a de-identified subject ID, COVID-19 status, age in years and sex. The prospective study material was composed of cDNA or gDNA derived from T cells, B-cell-depleted T cells, or PBMCs. A freely available public database, intended as a resource for researchers studying the immune response to SARS-CoV-2, is where the repertoires were released. Deeply sampled blood TCRbeta repertoires from subjects exposed to, actively infected with, or recovered from COVID-19 were included in the dataset. Study-wide conclusions, independent of this receptor: The amount of clinical and demographic metadata varied by source and participant and was provided uncurated.

V is cut by 3 bases and J by 0 bases, and the space between the germline ends is 17 bases. Its CDR3 holds 17 amino acids, cysteine through phenylalanine. Only CDR3 DNA is held: 51 bases, read in frame from base 1. The germline V gene supplies CDR1 SGDLS and CDR2 YYNGEE. TCRbeta CDR3 regions were amplified from genomic DNA by means of the immunoSEQ Assay, a bias-controlled multiplex PCR. Per the source publication's procedure: The number of nucleated cells in each sample was estimated by amplification of reference gene primers within the assay. Sequence reads were collapsed and filtered to measure the absolute abundance of every unique TCRbeta CDR3 rearrangement. For each sample, productive Simpson clonality was calculated as the square root of Simpson's diversity index over productive rearrangements. In TCRdb, the immuneACCESS table is reduced to in-frame sequences with V and J assigned. These tables do not hold every clone; where another copy was compared, an unresolved V gene accounts for under half, and the others remain unexplained. The V and J calls and clone size come from that table; D and trimming were worked out from the DNA. Here the sample has roughly 290,000 clones; approximately 86% occur a single time. Of the sample, roughly 1.9% is held by the ten largest clones.

Samples from volunteer blood donors who had recovered from COVID-19 were contributed by a second Seattle source. Whole blood was collected in K2EDTA tubes by collaborating institutions according to the institutions' own protocols. For TCRbeta analysis, collaborators shipped samples as frozen whole blood, isolated PBMCs, or DNA extracted from either of those sample types. To note about this clone: The antigen it recognizes is unknown. No quality values exist for individual bases; no much larger clone is one base distant.

The sample taken for sequencing was peripheral blood. The receptor's source is a woman aged 25 to 39 who had recovered from COVID-19. The rearrangement joined TRBV9 to TRBJ2-3; TRBD1 is possibly the D segment (6 matching bases). The CDR3 protein: CASSAGRQERSTDTQYF. The bases are TGTGCCAGCAGCGCCGGCCGACAGGAACGTAGCACAGATACGCAGTATTTT.